This entry lists 25 T cell receptor beta chains sequenced from one sample in a study of CXCR3-negative and CXCR3-positive naive CD8 T cells. UMI labels and 5' RACE were used to prepare the TRB cDNA libraries. TCRdb reprocessed the 5' RACE reads and stores each CDR3 protein as one record, lacking DNA. This table lists 5,000 to 5,500 distinct CDR3 sequences. The sample consisted of naive CXCR3- CD8+ T cells from blood. Subset noted: CD45RO-CCR7+CD27+CD95- naive CD8+ T cells lacking CXCR3 (TNR3-). The receptors stem from a human donor in good health. Some clones in this sample may be carry-over from other donors' samples.

J is TRBJ2-1 and V is TRBV4-3; the TCRdb call, TRBD1, lacks DNA for checking. Looked up from germline, CDR1 is LGHNA and CDR2 is YSLEER. This CDR3 has 14 residues. Here the CDR3 reads CASSQDRGGPEQFF.

The V gene is TRBV29-1, the J gene TRBJ1-2; with no DNA, the TCRdb D assignment of TRBD1 cannot be verified. Germline CDR1 reads SQVTM; CDR2 reads ANQGSEA. This CDR3 contains 15 residues. The CDR3 is CSVEGTVGVNYGYTF.

This clonotype is medium-sized by frequency. This chain links TRBV29-1 with TRBJ2-7; TCRdb lists TRBD2, though no DNA is available to test this call. Germline V gives CDR1 SQVTM, CDR2 ANQGSEA. The CDR3 totals 14 residues. The CDR3: CSVTGLAGLYEQYF.

This sequence joins TRBV7-2 and TRBJ1-2; there is no DNA to check the TCRdb D call of TRBD1. In germline, CDR1 is SGHTA, CDR2 FQGNSA. This CDR3 has 15 amino acids. CDR3 sequence: CASSPIRGGFNGYTF.

This clonotype ranks as medium-sized in terms of frequency. The chain recombines TRBV12-5 with TRBJ1-1. Germline CDR1 is LGHNT and CDR2 is FRNRAP. The CDR3 is 12 amino acids. CDR3 protein: CASGLMNTEAFF. The whole variable domain, remainder taken from reference TRBV12-5 and TRBJ1-1, is DARVTQTPRHKVTEMGQEVTMRCQPILGHNTVFWYRQTMMQGLELLAYFRNRAPLDDSGMPKDRFSAEMPDATLATLKIQPSEPRDSAVYFCASGLMNTEAFFGQGTRLTVV.

This clonotype shows up as medium-sized (0.01 to 0.1%) by frequency. This sequence joins TRBV29-1 and TRBJ2-1; the D call from TCRdb, TRBD2, cannot be confirmed without DNA. The CDR3 has 11 amino acids. Per germline, CDR1 SQVTM and CDR2 ANQGSEA. The CDR3 protein is CSVGPQGGQFF.

The V gene is TRBV25-1, the J gene TRBJ2-3; as DNA is missing, the TRBD1 call by TCRdb cannot be tested. The germline CDR1 and CDR2 sequences are MGHDK and SYGVNS. This CDR3 has 19 residues. The CDR3 region is CASSEYFPSSRDGTDTQYF.

The rearrangement joins TRBV4-1 to TRBJ1-5; TCRdb names TRBD1, which stays unverified in the absence of DNA. Per germline, CDR1 MGHRA and CDR2 YSYEKL. This CDR3 is built from 13 residues. CDR3 in amino acids: CASSLRGPQPQHF.

This clonotype registers medium-sized (0.01 to 0.1%) by frequency. The genes are TRBV2 and TRBJ1-2; the D call of TRBD1 rests on TCRdb alone, since no DNA is present to check it. The CDR3 has 12 residues. Germline-derived CDR1 and CDR2 are SNHLY and FYNNEI. CDR3 residues: CAIRGRDYGYTF.

The chain is built from TRBV12-3 or TRBV12-4 and TRBJ2-1; TCRdb's D gene call, TRBD2, goes unchecked for lack of DNA. The CDR3 is 15 residues long. The CDR3 protein is CASTLGQGAYNEQFF.

The rearrangement links TRBV6-5 to TRBJ2-7; the D gene TCRdb calls, TRBD1, cannot be checked with no DNA. The CDR3 is 13 residues long. The germline gives CDR1 MNHEY, CDR2 SVGAGI. The CDR3 sequence: CASSNGQSYEQYF.

The V gene is TRBV2, the J gene TRBJ2-1; TCRdb calls TRBD1, which cannot be checked without DNA. Germline V gene data show CDR1 as SNHLY and CDR2 as FYNNEI. CDR3 length: 12 amino acids. CDR3 sequence: CASKGDYNEQFF. The full variable domain, completed using reference TRBV2 and TRBJ2-1, is EPEVTQTPSHQVTQMGQEVILRCVPISNHLYFYWYRQILGQKVEFLVSFYNNEISEKSEIFDDQFSVERPDGSNFTLKIRSTKLEDSAMYFCASKGDYNEQFFGPGTRLTVL.

This clonotype is deemed medium-sized (0.01 to 0.1%) by its frequency. V gene TRBV27 combines with J gene TRBJ1-1; lacking DNA, the TRBD1 call made by TCRdb goes unchecked. Germline CDR1 MNHEY, CDR2 SMNVEV (reference sequence). This CDR3 comprises 12 residues. CDR3 sequence: CASNGGGAEAFF.

Frequency places this clonotype as medium-sized (0.01 to 0.1%). This rearrangement joins TRBV4-3 to TRBJ2-1; TCRdb's D call, TRBD2, is unchecked because there is no DNA. This CDR3 comprises 20 residues. Germline CDR1 is LGHNA and CDR2 is YSLEER. The CDR3: CASSQERTSGKSWSYNEQFF.

According to its frequency, this clonotype is medium-sized. The gene calls are TRBV20-1 and TRBJ2-7; the TCRdb call, TRBD1, lacks DNA for checking. The CDR3 is made up of 14 amino acids. Germline assignment: CDR1 DFQATT and CDR2 SNEGSKA (reference sequence). Here the CDR3 reads CSADRGRGTYEQYF.

This clonotype counts as medium-sized by frequency. The rearrangement links TRBV20-1 to TRBJ2-7; TCRdb's D gene call, TRBD2, goes unchecked for lack of DNA. CDR1 is DFQATT and CDR2 is SNEGSKA in the germline V gene (reference sequence). The CDR3 has 14 residues. This CDR3 reads CSAYGRGLPYEQYF.

V gene TRBV13 combines with J gene TRBJ2-1; as DNA is missing, the TRBD1 call by TCRdb cannot be tested. This CDR3 spans 13 amino acids. Germline CDR1 reads PRHDT; CDR2 reads FYEKMQ (reference sequence). CDR3 sequence: CASSLESGFEQFF.

Judged by frequency, this clonotype is medium-sized. The rearrangement links TRBV20-1 to TRBJ1-1. The length of the CDR3 is 12 residues. Germline CDR1 is DFQATT and CDR2 is SNEGSKA (reference sequence). The CDR3 protein is CSASRYNTEAFF.

The chain employs TRBV4-2 and TRBJ1-2. CDR1 LGHNA and CDR2 YNFKEQ come from the germline V gene. The CDR3 has 13 amino acids. CDR3 amino acids: CASSQLKEYGYTF.

This clonotype is medium-sized by frequency. The rearrangement joins TRBV5-1 to TRBJ2-5; TCRdb calls TRBD1, which cannot be checked without DNA. This CDR3 contains 16 residues. The germline gives CDR1 SGHRS, CDR2 YFSETQ. CDR3 amino acids: CASSGGTGENQETQYF.

Measured by frequency, this clonotype is medium-sized. J is TRBJ2-1 and V is TRBV7-2; the TCRdb D gene call, TRBD1, has no DNA to confirm it. Germline CDR1 reads SGHTA; CDR2 reads FQGNSA. This CDR3 comprises 15 residues. CDR3 protein: CASSFLIGGNGEQFF.

The V and J genes are TRBV6-5 and TRBJ2-1; TCRdb's D call of TRBD2 is untestable without DNA. From germline, CDR1 is MNHEY and CDR2 SVGAGI. The CDR3 runs 15 residues. CDR3 in amino acids: CASSYSPSGNNEQFF.

The chain carries TRBV11-2 and TRBJ2-7. CDR3 size: 12 residues. The germline V gene encodes CDR1 SGHAT and CDR2 FQNNGV. The CDR3 loop is CASSFSSYEQYF.

The chain recombines TRBV2 with TRBJ2-7; lacking DNA, the TRBD2 call made by TCRdb goes unchecked. This CDR3 is built from 16 residues. Germline V gene data show CDR1 as SNHLY and CDR2 as FYNNEI. The CDR3 is CASSGATSGVGDEQYF.

The J gene is TRBJ1-1, the V gene TRBV19. The CDR3 has 14 amino acids. Germline loops: CDR1 LNHDA, CDR2 SQIVND (reference sequence). CDR3: CASTRQSANTEAFF.